The 15 T cell receptor beta chains presented below share a single source sample, sequenced in a study of cytomegalovirus exposure and HLA in healthy donors. Generated by immunoSEQ multiplex PCR, the TCRdb table keeps only in-frame clones and is missing some. The sample yields approximately 65,000 clones, roughly nine tenths seen once. Sequences were obtained from PBMCs. Receptors originate from a man aged 18-30 years in good health and CMV-seronegative.

The chain carries TRBV7-2 and TRBJ2-7; TRBD2 matches 7 bases. With 0 bases clipped from V and 5 bases from J, the junction kept 1 base outside the gene matches. CDR3 size: 13 residues. Germline V lookup: CDR1 SGHTA, CDR2 FQGNSA. The CDR3 DNA follows: TGTGCCAGCAGCTTAGCGGGGGGGGACGAGCAGTACTTC. This translates into CASSLAGGDEQYF.

V and J are TRBV6-5 and TRBJ2-5, with D perhaps matching TRBD2 (7 bases). The CDR3 has 16 amino acids. The V and J ends lost 0 bases and 3 bases respectively, with 14 bases between them. Germline lookup yields CDR1 MNHEY and CDR2 SVGAGI. CDR3 bases: TGTGCCAGCAGTTACTCGATAGGGGGGGGAAAAGAGACCCAGTACTTC. It translates to CASSYSIGGGKETQYF.

The chain has TRBV6-5 and TRBJ2-7; D gene unclear. CDR1 is MNHEY, CDR2 SVGAGI, per germline. The CDR3 sequence is 15 residues long. V lost 0 bases and J lost 2, with 11 bases in between. Here the CDR3 reads CASSYSRNTAYEQYF. The CDR3 coding sequence is TGTGCCAGCAGTTACTCGCGAAATACTGCCTACGAGCAGTACTTC.

This chain connects TRBV5-6 to TRBJ1-2; tentative D call: TRBD1 (5 bases). CDR3 length: 14 amino acids. With 3 bases removed from V and 3 bases from J, the gap between germline ends came to 12 bases. Germline V CDR1 and CDR2: SGHDT, YYEEEE. DNA for the CDR3: TGTGCCAGCAGCTCCATTGGGGCGGACTATGGCTACACCTTC. Protein: CASSSIGADYGYTF.

This chain connects TRBV6-5 to TRBJ1-1, with unresolved D. Germline V lookup: CDR1 MNHEY, CDR2 SVGAGI. V gave up 8 bases and J gave up 6 bases, with 13 bases separating them. The CDR3 sequence is 12 residues long. CDR3 loop: CASGGYQAEAFF. In nucleotides, the CDR3 is TGTGCCAGCGGAGGGTACCAGGCTGAAGCTTTCTTT.

The CDR3: CAWSAWGVYTF. The CDR3 bases are TGTGCCTGGAGTGCCTGGGGAGTCTACACCTTC. This sequence joins TRBV30 and TRBJ1-2; D gene ambiguous. CDR1 is GTSNPN, CDR2 SVGIG, per germline (reference sequence). The V and J ends lost 1 base and 10 bases respectively, with 10 bases between them. The CDR3 totals 11 residues. The variable domain in full, completed from reference TRBV30 and TRBJ1-2, reads SQTIHQWPATLVQPVGSPLSLECTVEGTSNPNLYWYRQAAGRGLQLLFYSVGIGQISSEVPQNLSASRPQDRQFILSSKKLLLSDSGFYLCAWSAWGVYTFGSGTRLTVV.

This chain connects TRBV28 to TRBJ1-4; TRBD1 aligns across 8 bases. Germline trimming cut 7 bases from V and 3 bases from J; bases unmatched to any gene: 4. The CDR3 extends over 14 amino acids. Germline values: CDR1 MDHEN, CDR2 SYDVKM. The CDR3 spells CASNYRGSNEKLFF. For the CDR3, the DNA is TGTGCCAGCAATTACAGGGGGTCTAATGAAAAACTGTTTTTT. Variable domain in full (rest from reference TRBV28 and TRBJ1-4): DVKVTQSSRYLVKRTGEKVFLECVQDMDHENMFWYRQDPGLGLRLIYFSYDVKMKEKGDIPEGYSVSREKKERFSLILESASTNQTSMYLCASNYRGSNEKLFFGSGTQLSVL.

The rearrangement links TRBV2 to TRBJ2-3; no clear D. The CDR3 is made up of 12 amino acids. Trimming left V 6 bases short and J 9 bases short, with 13 bases between. Germline V gene sequence: CDR1 SNHLY, CDR2 FYNNEI. CDR3 nucleotide sequence: TGTGCCAGCAGGGATTTAGAGAGGACGCAGTATTTT. Amino acids: CASRDLERTQYF.

J is TRBJ2-2 and V is TRBV7-9, with TRBD1 matching over 7 bases. The CDR3 loop spans 16 amino acids. The ends lost 6 bases at V and 0 bases at J; junction bases unmatched: 7. Germline lookup yields CDR1 SEHNR and CDR2 FQNEAQ (reference sequence). CDR3 sequence (DNA): TGTGCCAGCAGTACGACAGGGTTTACGAACACCGGGGAGCTGTTTTTT. Protein product: CASSTTGFTNTGELFF.

The V call is TRBV7-9, the J call TRBJ1-1, with D maybe TRBD1 (5 bases). CDR3 length equals 17 residues. Germline lookup yields CDR1 SEHNR and CDR2 FQNEAQ (reference sequence). Trimming took 2 bases from V and 2 from J, leaving 18 bases between them. CDR3 amino acids: CASSLSLLRVGNTEAFF. The CDR3 DNA is TGTGCCAGCAGCTTATCCCTGCTCAGGGTTGGAAACACTGAAGCTTTCTTT.

The chain combines TRBV7-2 with TRBJ2-1; tentatively, D is TRBD1 (5 bases). This CDR3 is built from 13 residues. Germline V CDR1 and CDR2: SGHTA, FQGNSA. Trimming cost V 5 bases and J 4 bases, with 9 bases left between them. The CDR3 protein is CASSDDSYNEQFF. The CDR3 nucleotides are TGTGCCAGCAGCGACGACAGTTACAATGAGCAGTTCTTC.

This chain connects TRBV18 to TRBJ2-5; maybe TRBD1 (5 bases). The CDR3 is 12 residues long. V lost 6 bases and J lost 5, with 10 bases in between. Germline CDR1 and CDR2: KGHSH and LQKENI. The CDR3 sequence is CASSPNRETQYF. The CDR3 region has the DNA TGTGCCAGCTCGCCGAACAGGGAGACCCAGTACTTC.

The rearrangement uses TRBV12-5 and TRBJ2-5, with TRBD2 matching 12 bases. This CDR3 has 13 residues. Trimming took 6 bases from V and 4 from J; bases not matched to a gene: 0. Germline V CDR1 and CDR2: LGHNT, FRNRAP. CDR3 in DNA: TGTGCTAGTGGGGGACTAGCGGGAGAGACCCAGTACTTC. Protein product: CASGGLAGETQYF.

This chain uses TRBV5-1 with TRBJ2-5, with 8 bases aligning to TRBD2. V trimming: 1 base; J trimming: 2 bases; junction bases outside the gene matches: 4. In germline, CDR1 is SGHRS, CDR2 YFSETQ. This CDR3 has 15 residues. Written as DNA, the CDR3 is TGCGCCAGCAGCTTGTTGGGGACTAGGCAAGAGACCCAGTACTTC. It translates to CASSLLGTRQETQYF.

The chain has TRBV27 and TRBJ2-2; tentatively, D is TRBD1 (6 bases). The CDR3 is 17 amino acids. Germline V gene data show CDR1 as MNHEY and CDR2 as SMNVEV (reference sequence). Trimming took off 2 bases at V and 6 bases at J, with 19 bases between the two ends. Here the CDR3 reads CASSLNGGRGVAGELFF. The CDR3 coding sequence is TGTGCCAGCAGTTTAAATGGCGGCAGGGGAGTAGCCGGGGAGCTGTTTTTT.